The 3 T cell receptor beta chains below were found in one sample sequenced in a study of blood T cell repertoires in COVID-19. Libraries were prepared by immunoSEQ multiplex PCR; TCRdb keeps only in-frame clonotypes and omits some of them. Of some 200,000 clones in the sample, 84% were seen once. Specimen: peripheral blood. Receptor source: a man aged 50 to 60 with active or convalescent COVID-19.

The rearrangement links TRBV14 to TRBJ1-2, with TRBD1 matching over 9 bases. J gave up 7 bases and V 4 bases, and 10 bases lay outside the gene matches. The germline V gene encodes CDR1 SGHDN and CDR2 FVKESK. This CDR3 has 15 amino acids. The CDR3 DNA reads TGTGCCAGCAGCCCGGGTTTGGGACAGGGTCGTGGCTACACCTTC. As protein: CASSPGLGQGRGYTF.

CDR3 loop: CASSLGLAVNTGELFF. CDR3 sequence (DNA): TGCGCCAGCAGCTTGGGGCTAGCGGTGAACACCGGGGAGCTGTTTTTT. V gene TRBV5-1 combines with J gene TRBJ2-2; 7 positions match TRBD2. The CDR3 consists of 16 residues. CDR1 is SGHRS and CDR2 is YFSETQ in the germline V gene. Trimming took 0 bases from V and 1 from J; bases not matched to a gene: 3.

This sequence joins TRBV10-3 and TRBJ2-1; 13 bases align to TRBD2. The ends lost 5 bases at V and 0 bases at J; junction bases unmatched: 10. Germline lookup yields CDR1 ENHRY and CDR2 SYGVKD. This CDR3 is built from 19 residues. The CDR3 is CAISIPETSGGSSYNEQFF. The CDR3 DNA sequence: TGTGCCATCAGTATACCCGAGACTAGCGGGGGGTCCTCCTACAATGAGCAGTTCTTC.